The T cell receptor (beta chain) under discussion was sequenced for a study of cytomegalovirus exposure and HLA in healthy donors. As regards this clone: Its matching antigen is unknown.

The germline CDR1 and CDR2 sequences are SNHLY and FYNNEI. V lost 6 bases and J lost 4; bases outside the gene matches: 8. The length of the CDR3 is 14 residues. PCR employed 60 Vbeta and 13 Jbeta primers. Only in-frame clones appear in the TCRdb table, and some are missing; sequencing was by immunoSEQ multiplex PCR. The table records roughly 100,000 clones, about 70% of them present only once. Study outcomes and limitations: Follow-up analysis seemed to connect common viral pathogens with several of the most significant clusters identified. Using the classifier, cytomegalovirus status was reportedly diagnosed with high specificity and sensitivity. Later analysis identified a missense DCLRE1C variant that was linked to TCR beta V- and J-gene trimming. Earlier findings revealed that most TCR beta V segments proved productive either about 90% or about 30% of the time.

V and J are TRBV2 and TRBJ2-7, with 8 bases identical to TRBD1. Sample: PBMCs. This TCR was recovered from a man in his fifties in good health and CMV-seropositive. Here the CDR3 reads CASSQDRASYEQYF. The CDR3 DNA follows: TGTGCCAGCAGCCAGGACAGGGCTTCGTACGAGCAGTACTTC.